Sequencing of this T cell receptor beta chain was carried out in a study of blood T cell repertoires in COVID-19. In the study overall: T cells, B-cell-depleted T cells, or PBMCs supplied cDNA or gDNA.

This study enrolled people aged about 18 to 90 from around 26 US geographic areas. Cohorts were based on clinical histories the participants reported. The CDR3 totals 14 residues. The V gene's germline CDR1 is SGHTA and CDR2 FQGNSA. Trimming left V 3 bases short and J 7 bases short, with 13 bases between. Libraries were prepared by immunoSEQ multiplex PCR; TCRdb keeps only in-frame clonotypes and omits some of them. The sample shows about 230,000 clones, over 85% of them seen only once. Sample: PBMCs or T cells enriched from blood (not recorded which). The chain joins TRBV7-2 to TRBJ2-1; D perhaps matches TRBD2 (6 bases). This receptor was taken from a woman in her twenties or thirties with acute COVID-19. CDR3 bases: TGTGCCAGCAGCTTCTGGCCAGGGAGGAATGAGCAGTTCTTC. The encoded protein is CASSFWPGRNEQFF. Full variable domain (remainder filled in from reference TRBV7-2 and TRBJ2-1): GAGVSQSPSNKVTEKGKDVELRCDPISGHTALYWYRQSLGQGLEFLIYFQGNSAPDKSGLPSDRFSAERTGGSVSTLTIQRTQQEDSAVYLCASSFWPGRNEQFFGPGTRLTVL.